Shown below are 23 T cell receptor beta chains from a single sample sequenced in a study of T cells after yellow fever vaccination (dated by TCRdb to the late 2010s). Explained via the paper, the treatment or condition label denotes: live attenuated yellow fever vaccine strain. Library creation used 5' RACE. The instrument was an Illumina HiSeq 2500. TCRdb reprocessed the public reads (quality trimming at Q25 with fastp, clone calling with MiXCR) and kept in-frame beta chains. One record per CDR3 amino acid sequence lists the most common genes and DNA. The sample data list around 40,000 distinct CDR3 sequences, and 6.8% of these were observed just once. The ten largest clonotypes hold around 16% of the sample. This sample comprised CD8+ T cells not binding an NS4B(214-222) dextramer, sorted from PBMCs, obtained 45 days after the yellow fever booster vaccination. Taken with the paper, the label for cell subset or site translates to: NS4B epitope dextramer-negative CD8 T cells. Receptors originate from a man aged 25 to 45 who received the YFV17D yellow fever vaccine.

This clonotype was recorded many times. The J gene is TRBJ1-4, the V gene TRBV9; D is uncertain. The CDR3 is made up of 14 amino acids. Trimming took 0 bases from V and 8 from J, leaving 11 bases between them. CDR1 and CDR2 from the germline V gene are SGDLS and YYNGEE. The CDR3 sequence is CASSVGLQAEKLFF. The CDR3 DNA is TGTGCCAGCAGCGTAGGTTTGCAGGCAGAAAAACTGTTTTTT.

This clonotype came up a few times. The chain joins TRBV5-4 to TRBJ2-7; D remains unclear. The CDR3 length is 14 residues. Trimming shortened V by 4 bases and J by 2 bases, and 13 bases separated the two germline ends. The germline V gene has CDR1 SGHNT and CDR2 YYREEE (reference sequence). CDR3 amino acids: CASSRTLEPYEQYF. In nucleotides, the CDR3 is TGTGCCAGCAGCCGGACCCTCGAACCCTACGAGCAGTACTTC. Supplemented by reference TRBV5-4 and TRBJ2-7, the full variable domain reads ETGVTQSPTHLIKTRGQQVTLRCSSQSGHNTVSWYQQALGQGPQFIFQYYREEENGRGNFPPRFSGLQFPNYSSELNVNALELDDSALYLCASSRTLEPYEQYFGPGTRLTVT.

This chain connects TRBV4-3 to TRBJ2-7; 7 nucleotides line up with TRBD2. CDR3 length: 16 amino acids. Germline CDR1 and CDR2: LGHNA and YSLEER. Trimming cost V 4 bases and J 2 bases; bases outside gene matches: 11. CDR3 sequence reads: CASSRLSGRGAYEQYF. In DNA, the CDR3 is TGCGCCAGCAGCCGCCTATCGGGACGGGGGGCCTACGAGCAGTACTTC.

A word on this clonotype: With a much larger clone just one base away, this may be a read error. This chain connects TRBV7-2 to TRBJ1-5; the D gene is possibly TRBD1 (6 bases). Deletions cut 5 bases from V and 0 bases from J, with 11 bases between. The germline CDR1 and CDR2 sequences are SGHTA and FQGNSA. The CDR3 sequence is 15 residues long. The CDR3 sequence: CTSSPRQASNQPQHF. CDR3 DNA sequence: TGTACCAGCAGCCCACGACAGGCTAGCAATCAGCCCCAGCATTTT.

The chain uses TRBV28 and TRBJ1-3, with D perhaps TRBD1 (5 bases). V lost 3 bases to trimming and J lost 5 bases, with 17 bases between them. This CDR3 is built from 16 residues. The germline gives CDR1 MDHEN, CDR2 SYDVKM. The CDR3 DNA reads TGTGCCAGCAGTTTCTCCGCCTTGGACACCCGAAACACCATATATTTT. Translated: CASSFSALDTRNTIYF. Full variable domain (outside the CDR3, taken from reference TRBV28 and TRBJ1-3): DVKVTQSSRYLVKRTGEKVFLECVQDMDHENMFWYRQDPGLGLRLIYFSYDVKMKEKGDIPEGYSVSREKKERFSLILESASTNQTSMYLCASSFSALDTRNTIYFGEGSWLTVV.

J is TRBJ1-4 and V is TRBV27; 7 nucleotides line up with TRBD1. The CDR3 sequence is 15 residues long. Germline CDR1 MNHEY, CDR2 SMNVEV (reference sequence). Trimming at V came to 5 bases and at J to 7 bases, leaving 10 bases not matched to a gene. DNA of the CDR3: TGTGCCAGCAGTAAAAGACAGGGCTTTTCTGAAAAACTGTTTTTT. Translation gives CASSKRQGFSEKLFF.

In this sample, this clonotype turned up many times. The chain joins TRBV7-8 to TRBJ2-7, with D unresolved. Germline V lookup: CDR1 SGHVS, CDR2 FQNEAQ. The CDR3 totals 15 residues. V was pared by 2 bases and J by 2 bases, with 13 bases between. The CDR3 loop is CASSLLEAPPYEQYF. CDR3 DNA: TGTGCCAGCAGCTTACTTGAGGCTCCACCCTACGAGCAGTACTTC.

This clonotype was counted at least ten times. V usage is TRBV10-3 and J usage is TRBJ2-7, with 10 bases aligning to TRBD1. Germline CDR1 ENHRY, CDR2 SYGVKD. Unmatched junction bases numbered 4, after V lost 11 bases and J lost 0 bases. This CDR3 spans 13 amino acids. In nucleotides, the CDR3 is TGTGCCGCCGGGACAGGGGCCTCCTACGAGCAGTACTTC. This encodes CAAGTGASYEQYF.

Ten or more counts support this clonotype. This rearrangement joins TRBV20-1 to TRBJ2-7; no firm D call. The CDR3 runs to 8 residues. The V gene lost 6 bases and the J gene lost 5 bases, with 2 bases spanning the gap. The germline V gene encodes CDR1 DFQATT and CDR2 SNEGSKA (reference sequence). CDR3 amino acids: CSANEQYF. DNA of the CDR3: TGCAGTGCGAACGAGCAGTACTTC.

This clonotype was found many times. The rearrangement uses TRBV6-5 and TRBJ2-7; TRBD1 matches at 9 bases. The V gene's germline CDR1 is MNHEY and CDR2 SVGAGI. Trimming cost V 2 bases and J 2 bases; bases outside gene matches: 1. The CDR3 spans 14 residues. CDR3 nucleotides: TGTGCCAGCAGTTACGGGACAGGGCCCTACGAGCAGTACTTC. It is translated as CASSYGTGPYEQYF.

On this clonotype itself: The germline gene is not matched at one end of the junction; a read error may be the cause. The V and J genes are TRBV20-1 and TRBJ2-1, with a tentative D call TRBD2 (6 bases). Germline CDR1 DFQATT, CDR2 SNEGSKA (reference sequence). This CDR3 contains 16 residues. The CDR3 loop is CCASYPNRDFYNEQFF. CDR3 DNA: TGCTGTGCTAGTTACCCCAACCGGGACTTCTACAATGAGCAGTTCTTC.

This clonotype was recorded at least ten times. The genes are TRBV4-2 and TRBJ2-2; no definite D call. The CDR3 is made up of 16 amino acids. Germline CDR1 reads LGHNA; CDR2 reads YNFKEQ. V lost 0 bases to trimming and J lost 4 bases, with 12 bases between them. This CDR3 reads CASSQDNEKATGELFF. As DNA, the CDR3 is TGTGCCAGCAGCCAAGATAATGAAAAGGCCACCGGGGAGCTGTTTTTT.

This clonotype was seen a handful of times. The chain carries TRBV30 and TRBJ1-5; tentative D call: TRBD1 (5 bases). Germline CDR1 GTSNPN, CDR2 SVGIG (reference sequence). The CDR3 is made up of 12 amino acids. Trimming cost V 1 base and J 6 bases, with 7 bases left between them. CDR3 sequence (DNA): TGTGCCTGGAGTGGGGACGGTCAGCCCCAGCATTTT. Its translation: CAWSGDGQPQHF.

This clonotype was recorded a few times. V gene TRBV7-8 combines with J gene TRBJ2-3; weak D call: TRBD2 (6 bases). This CDR3 has 16 amino acids. Trimming removed 5 bases from V and 6 bases from J, with 21 bases in between. Germline assignment: CDR1 SGHVS and CDR2 FQNEAQ. This chain's CDR3 is CASSPPGWGEGDTQYF. The CDR3 nucleotides are TGTGCCAGCAGCCCACCGGGGTGGGGGGAAGGGGATACGCAGTATTTT.

This clonotype was detected ten times or more. This CDR3 is CASSFASSYEQYF. The CDR3 DNA reads TGTGCCAGCAGCTTCGCCAGCTCCTACGAGCAGTACTTC. The genes are TRBV5-6 and TRBJ2-7; no clear D. The CDR3 totals 13 residues. From germline, CDR1 is SGHDT and CDR2 YYEEEE. V shed 2 bases and J shed 0 bases, with 6 bases lying between them.

This clonotype was found many times. The chain links TRBV7-6 to TRBJ1-2; 9 nucleotides line up with TRBD1. CDR1 SGHVS and CDR2 FNYEAQ come from the germline V gene. This CDR3 region has 13 residues. J lost 5 bases, V lost 6 bases, and 4 bases had no gene match. The CDR3 reads CASSPDRGYGYTF. The CDR3 bases are TGTGCCAGCAGTCCGGACAGGGGATATGGCTACACCTTC.

This clonotype has at least ten counts. CDR3 residues: CASSQTAEQYF. The CDR3 nucleotides are TGTGCCAGCAGCCAGACGGCGGAGCAGTACTTC. V gene TRBV7-2 combines with J gene TRBJ2-7; D gene uncertain. Trimming shortened V by 5 bases and J by 7 bases, and 9 bases separated the two germline ends. Looked up from germline, CDR1 is SGHTA and CDR2 is FQGNSA. The CDR3 contains 11 residues.

Ten or more counts support this clonotype. This sequence joins TRBV6-5 and TRBJ2-1, with 9 bases aligning to TRBD2. This CDR3 is 14 amino acids long. With V trimmed by 4 bases and J by 8 bases, 6 bases remained unmatched. Germline values: CDR1 MNHEY, CDR2 SVGAGI. The CDR3 reads CASSSFSGSYEQFF. The CDR3 DNA reads TGTGCCAGCAGTTCCTTTAGCGGGAGCTATGAGCAGTTCTTC.

This clonotype was seen repeatedly, ten times or more. This chain links TRBV28 with TRBJ2-7; TRBD1 matches at 9 bases. The CDR3 is 15 amino acids. The germline CDR1 and CDR2 sequences are MDHEN and SYDVKM. With 6 bases clipped from V and 1 base from J, the junction kept 7 bases outside the gene matches. CDR3 in amino acids: CASRNPGTGSYEQYF. DNA for the CDR3: TGTGCCAGCAGAAATCCCGGGACAGGGTCCTACGAGCAGTACTTC.

This clonotype was detected ten times or more. This chain links TRBV12-3 or TRBV12-4 with TRBJ2-2; D is possibly TRBD2 (6 bases). The CDR3 is 13 amino acids. Deletions cut 9 bases from V and 6 bases from J, with 14 bases between. The CDR3 sequence is CARPSVEAGELFF. In nucleotides, the CDR3 is TGTGCCAGGCCTAGCGTAGAAGCCGGGGAGCTGTTTTTT.

This clonotype appeared many times. The chain uses TRBV20-1 and TRBJ2-5, with D maybe TRBD1 (6 bases). V was shortened by 4 bases and J by 8 bases, with 20 bases between the two germline ends. Germline CDR1 reads DFQATT; CDR2 reads SNEGSKA (reference sequence). The CDR3 contains 14 residues. As DNA, the CDR3 is TGCAGTGCTAACGGACAGTCCGAGATCGTTACCCAGTACTTC. Its translation is CSANGQSEIVTQYF.

This clonotype showed up many times. The chain joins TRBV11-1 to TRBJ2-1; D call uncertain. This CDR3 is built from 15 residues. CDR1 and CDR2 from the germline V gene are SGHAT and FQDESV (reference sequence). The ends were cut back, 1 base at V and 6 bases at J, with 13 bases in the middle. CDR3 coding DNA: TGTGCCAGCAGCTTAGGAATAGTTTCGGGCAATGAGCAGTTCTTC. Its translation is CASSLGIVSGNEQFF.

A few counts support this clonotype. The rearrangement uses TRBV4-3 and TRBJ1-2; D call uncertain. Per the germline V gene, CDR1 is LGHNA and CDR2 is YSLEER. V lost 0 bases to trimming and J lost 6 bases, with 17 bases between them. CDR3 size: 16 residues. The CDR3 loop is CASSQDLGEGLDGYTF. In DNA form, the CDR3 reads TGCGCCAGCAGCCAAGATCTTGGAGAGGGTTTAGATGGCTACACCTTC.